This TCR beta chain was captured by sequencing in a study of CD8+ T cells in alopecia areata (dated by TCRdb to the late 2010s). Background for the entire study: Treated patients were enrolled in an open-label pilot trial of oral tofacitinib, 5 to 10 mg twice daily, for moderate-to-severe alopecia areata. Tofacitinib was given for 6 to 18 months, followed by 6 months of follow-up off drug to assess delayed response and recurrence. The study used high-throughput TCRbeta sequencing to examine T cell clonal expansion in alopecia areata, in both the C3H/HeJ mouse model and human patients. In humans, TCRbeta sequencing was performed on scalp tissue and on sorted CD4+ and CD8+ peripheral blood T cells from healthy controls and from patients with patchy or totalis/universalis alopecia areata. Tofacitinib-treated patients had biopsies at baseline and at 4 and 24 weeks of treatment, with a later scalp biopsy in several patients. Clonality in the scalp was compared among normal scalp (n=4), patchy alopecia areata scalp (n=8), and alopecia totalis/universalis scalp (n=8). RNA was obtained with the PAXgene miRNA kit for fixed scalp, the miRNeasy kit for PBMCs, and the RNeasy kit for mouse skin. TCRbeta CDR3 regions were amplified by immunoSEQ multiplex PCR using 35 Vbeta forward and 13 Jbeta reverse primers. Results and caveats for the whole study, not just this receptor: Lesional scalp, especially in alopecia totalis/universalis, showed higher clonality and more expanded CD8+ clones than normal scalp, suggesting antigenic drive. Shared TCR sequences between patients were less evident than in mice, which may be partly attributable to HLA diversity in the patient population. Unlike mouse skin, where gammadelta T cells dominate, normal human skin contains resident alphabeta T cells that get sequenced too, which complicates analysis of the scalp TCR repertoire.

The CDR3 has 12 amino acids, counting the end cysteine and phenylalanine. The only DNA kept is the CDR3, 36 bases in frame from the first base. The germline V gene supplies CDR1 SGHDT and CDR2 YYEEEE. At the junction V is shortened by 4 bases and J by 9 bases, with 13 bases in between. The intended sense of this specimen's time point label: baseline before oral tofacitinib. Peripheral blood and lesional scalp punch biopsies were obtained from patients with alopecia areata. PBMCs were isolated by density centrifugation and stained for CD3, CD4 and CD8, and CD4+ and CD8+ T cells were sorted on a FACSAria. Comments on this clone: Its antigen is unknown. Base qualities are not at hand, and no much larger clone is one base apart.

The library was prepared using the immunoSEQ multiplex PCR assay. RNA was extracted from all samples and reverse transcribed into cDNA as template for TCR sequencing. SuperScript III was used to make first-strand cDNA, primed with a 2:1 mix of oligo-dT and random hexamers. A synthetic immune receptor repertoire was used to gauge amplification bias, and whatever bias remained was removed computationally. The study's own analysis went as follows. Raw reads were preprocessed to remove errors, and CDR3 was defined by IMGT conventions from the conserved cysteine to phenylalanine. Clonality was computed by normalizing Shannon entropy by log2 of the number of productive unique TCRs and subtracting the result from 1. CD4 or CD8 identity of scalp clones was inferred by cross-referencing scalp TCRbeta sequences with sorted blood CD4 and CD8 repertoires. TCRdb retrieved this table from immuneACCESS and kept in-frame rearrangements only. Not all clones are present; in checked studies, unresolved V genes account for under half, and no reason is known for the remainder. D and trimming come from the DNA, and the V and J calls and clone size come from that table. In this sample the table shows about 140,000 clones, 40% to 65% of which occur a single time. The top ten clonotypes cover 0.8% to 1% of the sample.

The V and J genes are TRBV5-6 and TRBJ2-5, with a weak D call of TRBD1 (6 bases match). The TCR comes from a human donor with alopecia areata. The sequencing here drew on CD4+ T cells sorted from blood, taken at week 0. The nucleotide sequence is TGTGCCAGCAGCGAGGGACCAGGGGCCCAGTACTTC. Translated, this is CASSEGPGAQYF.